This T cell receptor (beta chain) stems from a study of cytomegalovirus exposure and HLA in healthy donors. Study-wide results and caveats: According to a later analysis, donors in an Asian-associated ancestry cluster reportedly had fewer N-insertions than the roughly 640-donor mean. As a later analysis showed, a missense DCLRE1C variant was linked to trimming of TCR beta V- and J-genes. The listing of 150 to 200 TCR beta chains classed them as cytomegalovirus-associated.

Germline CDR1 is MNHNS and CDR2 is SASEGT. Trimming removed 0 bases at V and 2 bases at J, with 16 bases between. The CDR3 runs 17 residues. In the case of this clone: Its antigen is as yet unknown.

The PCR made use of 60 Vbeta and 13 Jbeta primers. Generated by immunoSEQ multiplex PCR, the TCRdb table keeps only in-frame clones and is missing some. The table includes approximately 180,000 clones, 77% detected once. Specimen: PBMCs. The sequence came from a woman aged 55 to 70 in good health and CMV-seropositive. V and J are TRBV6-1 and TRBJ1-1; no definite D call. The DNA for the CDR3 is TGTGCCAGCAGTGAAGCAGAAACAGACGCCTTTAACACTGAAGCTTTCTTT. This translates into CASSEAETDAFNTEAFF.